This T cell receptor (beta chain) derives from a study of T cells in localized non-small cell lung cancer. General observations from the study: Detection in adjacent lung was observed for a median approximately 53 of the top 100 tumor clones.

A remark on this clone: Its antigen is undetermined.

The CDR3 extends over 14 amino acids. V dropped 1 base and J dropped 2; count of bases not matched to a gene: 2. In germline, CDR1 is GTSNPN, CDR2 SVGIG (reference sequence). Only in-frame clones appear in the TCRdb table, and some are missing; sequencing was by immunoSEQ multiplex PCR. The sample holds under 55,000 clones; over 60% are singletons and the top ten take roughly 4.5%. The sequence derives from a woman aged 35 to 69 with stage II lung adenocarcinoma. The chain couples TRBV30 to TRBJ2-5; 9 nucleotides align to TRBD1. The sample consisted of PBMCs, taken before any cancer treatment. The CDR3 coding sequence is TGTGCCTGGAGTGGAGGGACAGGGCAAGAGACCCAGTACTTC. As protein: CAWSGGTGQETQYF.